Listed below are T cell receptor beta chains from one sample, sequenced in a study of T cell changes during pregnancy in multiple sclerosis. Generated by immunoSEQ multiplex PCR, the TCRdb table keeps only in-frame clones and is missing some. Of approximately 60,000 clones in the sample, under 95% were seen once. Here the sequenced sample was CD8+ T cells from peripheral blood mononuclear cells, taken in the third trimester of pregnancy. The receptors stem from a female donor with multiple sclerosis, enrolled in a pregnancy study. Both conserved end residues are part of each CDR3. D genes are given only for firm matches. Size is stated for part of the rows, as once, few or many counts, or as a class when the clone is expanded.

CDR3 protein,CDR3 DNA,V gene,J gene,clone size,D gene
CASSLRSANEQFF,TGTGCCAGCAGTTTGCGTTCCGCAAATGAGCAGTTCTTC,TRBV6-5,TRBJ2-1,NA,NA
CASSEETVPNTEAFF,TGTGCCAGCAGTGAAGAAACGGTTCCGAACACTGAAGCTTTCTTT,TRBV6-1,TRBJ1-1,NA,NA
CASSPWRVWETQYF,TGTGCCAGCTCACCCTGGAGGGTCTGGGAGACCCAGTACTTC,TRBV18,TRBJ2-5,NA,NA
CASSESSSVGAEAFF,TGTGCCAGCAGCGAAAGTTCTTCTGTGGGCGCTGAAGCTTTCTTT,TRBV9,TRBJ1-1,NA,NA
CASSQRDGTAYGGYTF,TGCGCCAGCAGCCAAAGGGACGGGACAGCCTATGGTGGCTACACCTTC,TRBV4-1,TRBJ1-2,NA,TRBD1
CASSHFRDRGLDTQYF,TGTGCCAGCAGCCACTTCCGGGACAGGGGGCTGGATACGCAGTATTTT,TRBV5-4,TRBJ2-3,NA,TRBD1
CASSGYLRSSYEQYF,TGTGCCAGCAGTGGTTACCTGAGGAGCTCCTACGAGCAGTACTTC,TRBV6-1,TRBJ2-7,NA,NA
CASRHQSGLNEQFF,TGTGCCAGCAGGCACCAAAGCGGGTTAAATGAGCAGTTCTTC,TRBV7-9,TRBJ2-1,NA,NA
CAISEFPAKQPRVFEQYF,TGTGCCATCAGTGAGTTCCCGGCGAAGCAGCCCAGGGTTTTCGAGCAGTACTTC,TRBV10-3,TRBJ2-7,NA,NA
CASSLSSGSVYEQYF,TGTGCCAGCAGCTTAAGTTCCGGGTCGGTATACGAGCAGTACTTC,TRBV9,TRBJ2-7,NA,NA
CASSLAIDAGAVSDEQFF,TGTGCCAGCAGCTTGGCGATTGATGCGGGAGCTGTATCCGATGAGCAGTTCTTC,TRBV5-4,TRBJ2-1,once,TRBD2
CASSYSTGLHEQYF,TGTGCCAGCAGTTACTCGACGGGTCTGCACGAGCAGTACTTC,TRBV6-5,TRBJ2-7,NA,NA
CASSPKPGLADNEQFF,TGTGCCAGCAGCCCAAAACCGGGACTAGCGGACAATGAGCAGTTCTTC,TRBV7-9,TRBJ2-1,NA,TRBD2
CSVEGQTFYGYTF,TGCAGCGTAGAGGGACAGACCTTCTATGGCTACACCTTC,TRBV29-1,TRBJ1-2,NA,TRBD1
CASRHIAGGDTDTQYF,TGTGCCAGCCGTCACATAGCGGGAGGGGACACAGATACGCAGTATTTT,TRBV6-6,TRBJ2-3,NA,TRBD2
CASSIVSSYNEQFF,TGTGCCAGTAGTATCGTCAGCTCCTACAATGAGCAGTTCTTC,TRBV19,TRBJ2-1,NA,NA
CASSFTSSIPYEQYF,TGCGCCAGCAGCTTTACTAGTTCGATTCCCTACGAGCAGTACTTC,TRBV5-1,TRBJ2-7,NA,NA
CASSPDADRFWELFF,TGTGCCAGCAGTCCCGACGCAGACAGATTTTGGGAGCTGTTTTTT,TRBV27,TRBJ2-2,NA,NA
CASSAGLYNEQFF,TGCGCCAGCAGCGCGGGACTATACAATGAGCAGTTCTTC,TRBV10-2,TRBJ2-1,NA,TRBD2
CASSSGGRKDTQYF,TGTGCCAGCAGCTCGGGAGGGCGGAAAGATACGCAGTATTTT,TRBV5-6,TRBJ2-3,NA,TRBD2
CASSSFPRGAVYEQYF,TGCGCCAGCAGCTCATTTCCCCGGGGTGCCGTCTACGAGCAGTACTTC,TRBV5-1,TRBJ2-7,once,NA
CSVLGGVLANYGYTF,TGCAGCGTCCTCGGGGGGGTTTTAGCTAACTATGGCTACACCTTC,TRBV29-1,TRBJ1-2,NA,NA
CASRDRYYYEQYF,TGCGCCAGTAGGGACAGGTATTACTACGAGCAGTACTTC,TRBV10-2,TRBJ2-7,NA,TRBD1
CASSSQGLEAFF,TGTGCCAGCAGCTCGCAGGGACTTGAAGCTTTCTTT,TRBV13,TRBJ1-1,NA,NA
CASSQDTGEQYF,TGCGCCAGCAGCCAAGACACAGGCGAGCAGTACTTC,TRBV4-1,TRBJ2-7,NA,NA
CASSPGTIYEQYF,TGTGCCAGCAGCCCCGGGACTATCTACGAGCAGTACTTC,TRBV9,TRBJ2-7,NA,TRBD2